Listed below are T cell receptor beta chains from one sample, sequenced in a study of PD-1 blockade in classical Hodgkin lymphoma. The protocol was immunoSEQ multiplex PCR, while the TCRdb copy is restricted to in-frame clones and leaves out a portion. The profile shows some 50,000 clones, over 70% of them singletons. This material consisted of peripheral blood mononuclear cells (PBMCs), taken at baseline. These receptors were obtained from a human donor with classical Hodgkin lymphoma. Both conserved end residues are part of each CDR3. The D gene is left open where the match is weak. Expanded clones get a size class; other rows say once, few or many, or leave the size out.

j_call,clone_size,d_call,v_call,cdr3_nt,cdr3_aa
TRBJ2-5,-,-,TRBV6-1,TGTGCCAGCAGTGAATATGATTCCCAAGAGACCCAGTACTTC,CASSEYDSQETQYF
TRBJ2-1,-,-,TRBV29-1,TGCAGCGTTGAAGGGACCCAAAGGGATGAGCAGTTCTTC,CSVEGTQRDEQFF
TRBJ2-7,-,-,TRBV30,TGTGCCTGGAGTCAGTTAAGGGGGACACGGGCGTACGAGCAGTACTTC,CAWSQLRGTRAYEQYF
TRBJ2-5,once,-,TRBV7-2,TGTGCCAGCAGCTTAGCGGAACGGTACCAAGAGACCCAGTACTTC,CASSLAERYQETQYF
TRBJ2-7,-,-,TRBV5-1,TGCGCCAGCAGCTTGGCCGGGACTCCGGCCTACGAGCAGTACTTC,CASSLAGTPAYEQYF
TRBJ2-7,-,-,TRBV10-1,TGCGCCAGCAGTGAGCTCACGGGGGGCCCCTACGAGCAGTACTTC,CASSELTGGPYEQYF
TRBJ2-3,few,-,TRBV6-4,TGTGCCAGCAGTGACTCGATGGAGGTCACAGATACGCAGTATTTT,CASSDSMEVTDTQYF
TRBJ1-1,-,TRBD1,TRBV29-1,TGCAGCGTAGACAGGGAAGGAACTGAAGCTTTCTTT,CSVDREGTEAFF
TRBJ1-3,-,-,TRBV27,TGTGCCAGCAGTTCTTTTACAGGGCAACTAAGGGGAAACACCATATATTTT,CASSSFTGQLRGNTIYF
TRBJ1-6,once,-,TRBV6-5,TGTGCCAGCAGTTTATCCACCCTAGGAAATTCACCCCTCCACTTT,CASSLSTLGNSPLHF
TRBJ2-4,-,-,TRBV11-2,TGTGCCAGCAGCTTAGATCCATGGGGACGCGGGGCCAAAAACATTCAGTACTTC,CASSLDPWGRGAKNIQYF
TRBJ1-2,-,-,TRBV6-1,TGTGCCAGCAGGGGGGTAAAGCGGCAGGATGGCTACACCTTC,CASRGVKRQDGYTF
TRBJ1-1,-,-,TRBV21-1,TGTGCCAGCAGCATAAAGCTAGAAGCTTTCTTT,CASSIKLEAFF
TRBJ1-3,-,-,TRBV5-1,TGCGCCAGCAGCTTGTCCGGTCAGGGTCACTGGAGCTCTGGAAACACCATATATTTT,CASSLSGQGHWSSGNTIYF
TRBJ1-5,few,-,TRBV7-6,TGTGCCAGCAGCTTACCCGGCGGGCCCCAGCATTTT,CASSLPGGPQHF
TRBJ1-2,once,TRBD1,TRBV5-1,TGCGCCAGCAGCTTGGCAGGGGGTGTTGATGGCTACACCTTC,CASSLAGGVDGYTF
TRBJ1-3,-,-,TRBV19,TGTGCCAGTAATGGTGGTTGGGGTATTCTCTCTGGAAACACCATATATTTT,CASNGGWGILSGNTIYF
TRBJ2-7,-,TRBD2,TRBV2,TGTGCCGGCAGGGAGGGAACGTCCTACGAGCAGTACTTC,CAGREGTSYEQYF
TRBJ2-7,medium-sized,TRBD1,TRBV9,TGTGCCAGCAGCGCCGGGACAGGGAGTGACGAGCAGTACTTC,CASSAGTGSDEQYF
TRBJ2-7,-,-,TRBV9,TGTGCCAGCAGCCCTACGGCAGGGGACTACGAGCAGTACTTC,CASSPTAGDYEQYF
TRBJ1-2,-,-,TRBV5-1,TGCGCCAGCAGCTTGGGGATGACCAGTAATTATGGCTACACCTTC,CASSLGMTSNYGYTF
TRBJ1-1,-,-,TRBV4-1,TGCGCCAGCAGCGGGCAGGGAGGAGGAGACACTGAAGCTTTCTTT,CASSGQGGGDTEAFF
TRBJ2-5,once,-,TRBV11-2,TGTGCCAGCTTGGAGGGGCAAGAGACCCAGTACTTC,CASLEGQETQYF
TRBJ1-5,few,-,TRBV30,TGTGCCTGGAGTACGCGCGGGAATAGCAATCAGCCCCAGCATTTT,CAWSTRGNSNQPQHF
TRBJ2-5,-,-,TRBV4-1,TGCGCCAGCAGCCAAGTGGGGGTAGGAGGCTCGGAGACCCAGTACTTC,CASSQVGVGGSETQYF
TRBJ1-1,once,-,TRBV11-2,TGTGCCAGCAGCTTAGGAGGGGTGTCGGACACTGAAGCTTTCTTT,CASSLGGVSDTEAFF
TRBJ2-1,-,TRBD2,TRBV5-4,TGTGCCAGCAGCAACCTAGGACTAGCGGGAAGGGAGGGTTACAATGAGCAGTTCTTC,CASSNLGLAGREGYNEQFF
TRBJ2-1,once,TRBD2,TRBV4-2,TGTGCCAGCAGCCAAGTGACTAGCGGGAGGGCCGTGATTTCTGAGCAGTTCTTC,CASSQVTSGRAVISEQFF
TRBJ2-1,-,-,TRBV6-5,TGTGCCAGCCACTCCGGAGGCAGAGACTACAATGAGCAGTTCTTC,CASHSGGRDYNEQFF
TRBJ2-3,-,-,TRBV15,TGTGCCACCAGCAGGGGGGGCGGGGTGGATACGCAGTATTTT,CATSRGGGVDTQYF
TRBJ2-3,-,TRBD2,TRBV9,TGTGCCAGCAGCGTACAACCCTCTAGCGGGGGCACAGATACGCAGTATTTT,CASSVQPSSGGTDTQYF
TRBJ2-5,-,-,TRBV11-2,TGTGCCAGCAGCTTCAATCAGGGGTCAGGGCAAGAGACCCAGTACTTC,CASSFNQGSGQETQYF
TRBJ2-3,once,TRBD1,TRBV2,TGTGCCAGCAACCCGGACAGGGGGCCAGATACGCAGTATTTT,CASNPDRGPDTQYF
TRBJ2-7,-,TRBD1,TRBV6-6,TGTGCCGTGGGCAGGGGGCCCTACGAGCAGTACTTC,CAVGRGPYEQYF
TRBJ1-1,few,-,TRBV6-1,TGTGCCAGCAGTGAAAGCCTAGGAGGGGGGACTGAAGCTTTCTTT,CASSESLGGGTEAFF
TRBJ1-6,-,TRBD1,TRBV5-6,TGTGCCAGCAGCTCTCCGGGACAGATCCACTTT,CASSSPGQIHF
TRBJ2-7,-,-,TRBV5-4,TGTGCCAGCAGCCTTGACAGGTACGAGCAGTACTTC,CASSLDRYEQYF
TRBJ1-1,-,-,TRBV2,TGTGCCAGTGGGAAACCGAACACTGAAGCTTTCTTT,CASGKPNTEAFF
TRBJ2-7,many,-,TRBV6-1,TGTGCCAGCAGTGAATATGGCGGACCCTACGAGCAGTACTTC,CASSEYGGPYEQYF
TRBJ1-2,-,TRBD1,TRBV5-4,TGTGCCAGCAGCTTGGAAACAGGGGGCTCTGGCTACACCTTC,CASSLETGGSGYTF
TRBJ1-4,few,-,TRBV6-1,TGTGCCAGCAGTGTTTTCGGGGCTAATGAAAAACTGTTTTTT,CASSVFGANEKLFF
TRBJ2-7,few,TRBD1,TRBV27,TGTGCCAGCAGGCGACAGGGGACCTACGAGCAGTACTTC,CASRRQGTYEQYF
TRBJ1-1,-,TRBD1,TRBV11-2,TGTGCCAGCAGCTTCGGACAGGGCCTCACTGAAGCTTTCTTT,CASSFGQGLTEAFF
TRBJ2-1,-,TRBD2,TRBV12-5,TGTGCTAGTGGTTTGGTTTGGGCGGGAGAGGCGGGTGAGCAGTTCTTC,CASGLVWAGEAGEQFF
TRBJ2-7,few,TRBD2,TRBV4-1,TGCGCCAGCAGCCGCGGGACTAGCGGCTCCTACGAGCAGTACTTC,CASSRGTSGSYEQYF
TRBJ2-7,-,-,TRBV7-9,TGTGCCAGCAGCTCAACCGGAGAATACGAGCAGTACTTC,CASSSTGEYEQYF
TRBJ2-1,-,-,TRBV29-1,TGCAGCGTCTTCTCCATACTGGCCGGCAATGAGCAGTTCTTC,CSVFSILAGNEQFF
TRBJ1-5,-,-,TRBV7-8,TGTGCCAGCAGCTTTCTTAATCAGCCCCAGCATTTT,CASSFLNQPQHF
TRBJ1-1,once,TRBD1,TRBV11-3,TGTGCCAGCAGCGGGACAGGGGTGAGCACTGAAGCTTTCTTT,CASSGTGVSTEAFF